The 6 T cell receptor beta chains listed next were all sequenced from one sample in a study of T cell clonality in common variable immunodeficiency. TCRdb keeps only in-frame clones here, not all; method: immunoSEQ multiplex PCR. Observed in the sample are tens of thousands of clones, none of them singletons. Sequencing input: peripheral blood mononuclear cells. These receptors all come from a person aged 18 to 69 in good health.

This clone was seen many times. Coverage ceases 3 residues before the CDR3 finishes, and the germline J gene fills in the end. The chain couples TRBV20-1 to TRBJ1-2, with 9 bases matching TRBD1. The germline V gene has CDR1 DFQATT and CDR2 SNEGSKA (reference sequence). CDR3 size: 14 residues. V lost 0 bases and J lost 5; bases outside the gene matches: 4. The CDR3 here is CSAREDRGSYGYTF. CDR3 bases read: TGCAGTGCTAGAGAGGACAGGGGCAGTTATGGC.

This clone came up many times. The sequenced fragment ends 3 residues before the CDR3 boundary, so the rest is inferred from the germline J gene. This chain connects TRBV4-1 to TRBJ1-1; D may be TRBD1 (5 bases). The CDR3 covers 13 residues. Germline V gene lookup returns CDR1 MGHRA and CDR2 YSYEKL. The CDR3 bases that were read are TGCGCCAGCAGCCGATCCATGCAGGGAGAA. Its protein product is CASSRSMQGE. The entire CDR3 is CASSRSMQGEAFF.

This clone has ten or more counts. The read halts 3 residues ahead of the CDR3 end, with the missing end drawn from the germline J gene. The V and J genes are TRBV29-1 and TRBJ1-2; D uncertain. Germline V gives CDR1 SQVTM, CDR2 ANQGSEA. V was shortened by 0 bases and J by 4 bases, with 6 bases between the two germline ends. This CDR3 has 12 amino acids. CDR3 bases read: TGCAGCGTTGAAGACAAAGGCTATGGC. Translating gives CSVEDKGYG. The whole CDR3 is CSVEDKGYGYTF.

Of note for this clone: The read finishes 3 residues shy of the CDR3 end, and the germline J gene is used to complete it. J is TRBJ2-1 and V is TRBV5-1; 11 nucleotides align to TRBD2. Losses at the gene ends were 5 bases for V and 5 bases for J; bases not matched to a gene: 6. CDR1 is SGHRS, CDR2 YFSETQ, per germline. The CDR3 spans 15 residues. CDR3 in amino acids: CASRSTSGVHNEQFF. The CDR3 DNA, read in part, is TGCGCCAGCAGATCGACTAGCGGGGTTCACAATGAG. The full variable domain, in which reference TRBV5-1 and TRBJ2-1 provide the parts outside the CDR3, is KAGVTQTPRYLIKTRGQQVTLSCSPISGHRSVSWYQQTPGQGLQFLFEYFSETQRNKGNFPGRFSGRQFSNSRSEMNVSTLELGDSALYLCASRSTSGVHNEQFFGPGTRLTVL.

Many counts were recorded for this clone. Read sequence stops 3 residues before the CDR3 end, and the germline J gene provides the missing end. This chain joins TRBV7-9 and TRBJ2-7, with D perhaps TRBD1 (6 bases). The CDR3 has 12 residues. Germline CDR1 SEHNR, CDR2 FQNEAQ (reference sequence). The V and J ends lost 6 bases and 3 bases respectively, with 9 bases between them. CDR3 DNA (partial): TGTGCCAGCAGGATAGGGGGCTACGAG. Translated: CASRIGGYE. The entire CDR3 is CASRIGGYEQYF. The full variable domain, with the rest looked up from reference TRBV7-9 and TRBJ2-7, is DTGVSQNPRHKITKRGQNVTFRCDPISEHNRLYWYRQTLGQGPEFLTYFQNEAQLEKSRLLSDRFSAERPKGSFSTLEIQRTEQGDSAMYLCASRIGGYEQYFGPGTRLTVT.

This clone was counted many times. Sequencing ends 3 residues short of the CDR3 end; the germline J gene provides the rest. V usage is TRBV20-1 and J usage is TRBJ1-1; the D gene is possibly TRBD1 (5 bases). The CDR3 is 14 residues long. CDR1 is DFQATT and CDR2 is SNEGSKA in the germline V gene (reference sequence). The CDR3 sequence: CSLRQPNSNTEAFF. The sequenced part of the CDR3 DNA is TGCAGCCTAAGACAGCCGAACTCCAACACTGAA.